This T cell receptor (beta chain) came from a study of CD8+CD57+ T cells in acquired aplastic anemia. The overall study: Sorted CD4+ and CD8+ cell DNA averaged roughly 3.2 ug.

Template material for TCR beta VDJ and CDR3 profiling consisted of genomic DNA. Using its own MiXCR run on the reads, TCRdb lists one record per CDR3 protein. The sample includes about 180,000 distinct CDR3 sequences, 63% of them seen just once. The ends lost 4 bases at V and 0 bases at J; junction bases unmatched: 2. The CDR3 totals 16 residues. The germline gives CDR1 SEHNR, CDR2 FQNEAQ (reference sequence). This clonotype appeared many times. By flow cytometry, patients selected for sequencing had shown an expansion of CD8+CD57+ cells. Among the patients, all had severe acquired aplastic anemia. The study sampled blood from patients who had received no therapy.

The clonotype originates from a human donor with aplastic anemia. Sequencing input: sorted CD4+, CD8+, or CD8+CD57+ T cells (not recorded which) from PBMCs. The V and J genes are TRBV7-9 and TRBJ2-3; 12 positions match TRBD2. The CDR3 region has the DNA TGTGCCAGCAGCTGGACTAGCGGGGCTAGCACAGATACGCAGTATTTT. Its protein is CASSWTSGASTDTQYF. Combining the CDR3 with reference TRBV7-9 and TRBJ2-3 gives the whole variable domain DTGVSQNPRHKITKRGQNVTFRCDPISEHNRLYWYRQTLGQGPEFLTYFQNEAQLEKSRLLSDRFSAERPKGSFSTLEIQRTEQGDSAMYLCASSWTSGASTDTQYFGPGTRLTVL.